What follows are 21 T cell receptor beta chains derived from one specimen sequenced in a study of T cells in women clearing cervical HPV infection. Sequencing used immunoSEQ multiplex PCR; TCRdb keeps in-frame clones, though not all of them. This sample carries some 40,000 clones, with around 4.5% going to the ten biggest clones. The material sequenced was blood buffy coat. These receptors originate from a woman aged 18-70 years with a cervical HPV16 infection that either progressed to CIN3+ or cleared (not recorded which).

In the case of this clone: The germline gene is not matched at one end of the junction; a read error may be the cause. The CDR3 end lies 3 residues beyond the end of the read and is filled in from the germline J gene. Other DNA sequences in this specimen translate into the identical CDR3. The rearrangement joins TRBV10-3 to TRBJ1-4; tentative D call: TRBD1 (5 bases). The CDR3 has 14 amino acids. Germline V gene sequence: CDR1 ENHRY, CDR2 SYGVKD. Incomplete CDR3 DNA: TGTGCCATCAGTGCTGGGGCGAATAATGAGAAA. Its translation: CAISAGANNEK. The complete CDR3 reads CAISAGANNEKLFF.

The CDR3 DNA, read in part, is TGTGCCAGTAGTATAGGGGACAGGACCACAGATACG. It translates to CASSIGDRTTDT. The entire CDR3 sequence reads CASSIGDRTTDTQYF. The genes are TRBV19 and TRBJ2-3, with TRBD1 matching over 8 bases. The missing CDR3 end, 3 residues past where the read stops, is filled in from the germline J gene. V dropped 1 base and J dropped 2; count of bases not matched to a gene: 2. Germline V gene sequence: CDR1 LNHDA, CDR2 SQIVND (reference sequence). The CDR3 covers 15 residues.

Concerning this clone: The read halts 3 residues ahead of the CDR3 end, with the missing end drawn from the germline J gene. V gene TRBV18 combines with J gene TRBJ2-7, with 7 bases lining up with TRBD2. Germline V gene lookup returns CDR1 KGHSH and CDR2 LQKENI. V lost 6 bases and J lost 0; bases outside the gene matches: 5. The CDR3 is 14 residues long. The CDR3 bases that were read are TGTGCCAGCTCCCCAGGCGGGAGCTCCTACGAG. Protein sequence: CASSPGGSSYE. The complete CDR3 protein is CASSPGGSSYEQYF.

Measured by frequency, this clone is medium-sized. Sequencing ends 3 residues short of the CDR3 end; the germline J gene provides the rest. The genes are TRBV18 and TRBJ1-4; 11 bases are shared with TRBD1. The CDR3 has 15 amino acids. Germline lookup yields CDR1 KGHSH and CDR2 LQKENI. After removal of 0 bases from V and 7 bases from J, the junction contained 1 base not matched to a gene. CDR3 sequence reads: CASSPPDRGLEKLFF. The CDR3 bases that were read are TGTGCCAGCTCACCACCGGACAGGGGGCTTGAAAAA.

Note on this clone: The DNA ends 3 residues before the CDR3 does, and the rest of the CDR3 is filled in from the germline J gene. The chain is built from TRBV5-1 and TRBJ1-5; D is possibly TRBD1 (6 bases). The ends were cut back, 1 base at V and 3 bases at J, with 14 bases in the middle. Germline V CDR1 and CDR2: SGHRS, YFSETQ. CDR3 size: 16 residues. CDR3 sequence: CASSLLGQHYNQPQHF. CDR3 DNA, as far as it was read: TGCGCCAGCAGCTTGTTAGGACAGCACTACAATCAGCCC.

About this clone itself: The DNA ends 3 residues before the CDR3 does, and the rest of the CDR3 is filled in from the germline J gene. The chain carries TRBV19 and TRBJ2-7; no clear D gene. Germline assignment: CDR1 LNHDA and CDR2 SQIVND (reference sequence). This CDR3 region has 13 residues. Trimming took 4 bases from V and 1 from J, leaving 8 bases between them. The CDR3 bases that were read are TGTGCCAGTAGTAGGGCTGCATCCTACGAG. Translating gives CASSRAASYE. In full, the CDR3 reads CASSRAASYEQYF. Full variable domain (outside the CDR3, taken from reference TRBV19 and TRBJ2-7): DGGITQSPKYLFRKEGQNVTLSCEQNLNHDAMYWYRQDPGQGLRLIYYSQIVNDFQKGDIAEGYSVSREKKESFPLTVTSAQKNPTAFYLCASSRAASYEQYFGPGTRLTVT.

Remarks on this clone: The sequenced fragment ends 3 residues before the CDR3 boundary, so the rest is inferred from the germline J gene. The genes are TRBV10-3 and TRBJ2-5; D possibly corresponds to TRBD1 (5 bases). V lost 3 bases to trimming and J lost 2 bases, with 16 bases between them. Germline-derived CDR1 and CDR2 are ENHRY and SYGVKD. The CDR3 has 16 residues. The CDR3 loop is CAISDMDTRSQETQYF. CDR3 bases read: TGTGCCATCAGTGACATGGACACAAGGAGTCAAGAGACC.

Concerning this clone itself: The read ends 3 residues shy of where the CDR3 ends; the end is completed using the germline J gene. The chain employs TRBV10-2 and TRBJ2-1, with D maybe TRBD1 (6 bases). Trimming removed 3 bases at V and 2 bases at J, with 11 bases between. Germline V CDR1 and CDR2: WSHSY, SAAADI. This CDR3 is 15 amino acids long. The sequenced CDR3 bases are TGCGCCAGCAGTGATGGGACACAGCCCTACAATGAG. Its translation is CASSDGTQPYNE. The whole CDR3 protein is CASSDGTQPYNEQFF.

On this clone: The CDR3 end lies 3 residues beyond the end of the read and is filled in from the germline J gene. The rearrangement links TRBV6-1 to TRBJ1-5; D is possibly TRBD1 (6 bases). Trimming cost V 4 bases and J 4 bases, with 17 bases left between them. Germline lookup yields CDR1 MNHNS and CDR2 SASEGT. This CDR3 contains 16 residues. The CDR3: CASSVQTGTPNQPQHF. The covered CDR3 bases are TGTGCCAGCAGTGTACAAACCGGGACACCAAATCAGCCC.

In the case of this clone: Read coverage stops 3 residues before the CDR3 terminus; the germline J gene supplies the remainder. The gene calls are TRBV10-3 and TRBJ1-2; the match to TRBD1 covers 8 bases. V trimming: 2 bases; J trimming: 1 base; junction bases outside the gene matches: 0. The CDR3 has 14 amino acids. Germline V gene lookup returns CDR1 ENHRY and CDR2 SYGVKD. The part of the CDR3 DNA that was read is TGTGCCATCAGTGAGGGACAGGGTAACTATGGC. Its protein is CAISEGQGNYG. Given in full, the CDR3 is CAISEGQGNYGYTF.

Points on this clone: The CDR3 end is not reached by the read, which stops 3 residues before it; the germline J gene fills it in. V and J are TRBV12-3 or TRBV12-4 and TRBJ2-7; no clear D. The CDR3 spans 14 residues. V shed 7 bases and J shed 0 bases, with 13 bases lying between them. Incomplete CDR3 DNA: TGTGCCAGCACCAGGCCCCCGGACTCCTACGAG. Protein sequence: CASTRPPDSYE. The whole CDR3 protein is CASTRPPDSYEQYF.

On this clone: The read ends 3 residues shy of where the CDR3 ends; the end is completed using the germline J gene. The rearrangement joins TRBV10-3 to TRBJ2-1; the match to TRBD2 covers 9 bases. The CDR3 extends over 17 amino acids. J gave up 5 bases and V 0 bases, and 8 bases lay outside the gene matches. Germline CDR1 ENHRY, CDR2 SYGVKD. Incomplete CDR3 DNA: TGTGCCATCAGTGAGTCGAGGGCGGGGGGGCAGAACAATGAG. This gives the protein CAISESRAGGQNNE. The entire CDR3 protein is CAISESRAGGQNNEQFF.

A note on this clone: The read is 3 residues too short to cover the CDR3 end, so that end is filled in from the germline J gene. V usage is TRBV19 and J usage is TRBJ1-5; 9 bases agree with TRBD1. The junction had 7 bases not matched to a gene; V was cut back by 6 bases and J by 7 bases. The CDR3 is made up of 14 amino acids. Germline V gene sequence: CDR1 LNHDA, CDR2 SQIVND (reference sequence). The DNA read from the CDR3 is TGTGCCAGTAGCAACAGGGGGCCAGGGCAGCCC. Translated, it gives CASSNRGPGQP. Given in full, the CDR3 is CASSNRGPGQPQHF.

As regards this clone: The read terminates 3 residues ahead of where the CDR3 ends, so the germline J gene completes it. The chain recombines TRBV6-1 with TRBJ1-5; D possibly corresponds to TRBD1 (5 bases). Trimming shortened V by 0 bases and J by 4 bases, and 13 bases separated the two germline ends. This CDR3 is 16 amino acids long. The germline V gene has CDR1 MNHNS and CDR2 SASEGT. CDR3 DNA (partial): TGTGCCAGCAGTGAAGCAGGGGCAGGCCGAAATCAGCCC. Translation: CASSEAGAGRNQP. The CDR3 reads in full as CASSEAGAGRNQPQHF.

Regarding this clone: Read sequence stops 3 residues before the CDR3 end, and the germline J gene provides the missing end. This chain joins TRBV4-2 and TRBJ2-3, with a weak D call TRBD2 (6 bases). The V end was cut by 4 bases, the J end by 6 bases, with 14 bases between. Per the germline V gene, CDR1 is LGHNA and CDR2 is YNFKEQ. The CDR3 consists of 14 residues. CDR3 DNA, as far as it was read: TGTGCCAGCAGCCCGCTTGGGGGGACGGATACG. Its protein is CASSPLGGTDT. The whole CDR3 is CASSPLGGTDTQYF.

To note about this clone: The DNA ends 3 residues before the CDR3 does, and the rest of the CDR3 is filled in from the germline J gene. J is TRBJ1-3 and V is TRBV4-1; a possible D gene is TRBD1 (5 bases). CDR3 length: 13 amino acids. CDR1 MGHRA and CDR2 YSYEKL come from the germline V gene. Deletions cut 0 bases from V and 8 bases from J, with 8 bases between. The CDR3 reads CASSQDRGYTIYF. The CDR3 bases that were read are TGCGCCAGCAGCCAAGATCGGGGGTACACC.

As for this clone: The CDR3 is cut off 3 residues early in the read; its end comes from the germline J gene. This chain connects TRBV2 to TRBJ1-5; the D gene is possibly TRBD1 (5 bases). V lost 1 base and J lost 4, with 11 bases in between. Germline V gives CDR1 SNHLY, CDR2 FYNNEI. This CDR3 is built from 15 residues. The DNA read from the CDR3 is TGTGCCAGCAGTGAAGATCGGGCAGGGAATCAGCCC. Translating gives CASSEDRAGNQP. The full CDR3 is CASSEDRAGNQPQHF.

The sequenced part of the CDR3 DNA is TGTGCCAGCACCAGGGAACAGAGGGATACCGGGGAG. Translation: CASTREQRDTGE. The entire CDR3 reads CASTREQRDTGELFF. V usage is TRBV7-9 and J usage is TRBJ2-2, with D perhaps assigned TRBD1 or TRBD2 (5 bases each). The observed sequence ends 3 residues before the CDR3 terminus, with the missing tail filled in from the germline J gene. Germline loops: CDR1 SEHNR, CDR2 FQNEAQ (reference sequence). V was cut by 7 bases and J by 5 bases, with 17 bases left in between. The CDR3 runs to 15 residues.

Concerning this clone: The read falls 3 residues short of the CDR3 end, and the missing part is taken from the germline J gene. This chain links TRBV6-1 with TRBJ1-1; 10 positions match TRBD1. Germline CDR1 and CDR2: MNHNS and SASEGT. This CDR3 region has 15 residues. The CDR3 here is CASSESDRGPSEAFF. Incomplete CDR3 DNA: TGTGCCAGCAGTGAATCTGACAGGGGGCCGTCGGAA.

As concerns this clone: The DNA ends 3 residues before the CDR3 does, and the rest of the CDR3 is filled in from the germline J gene. The chain links TRBV4-1 to TRBJ1-4; weak D call: TRBD1 (5 bases). The CDR3 length is 16 residues. Trimming removed 0 bases at V and 7 bases at J, with 15 bases between. CDR1 and CDR2 (germline): MGHRA, YSYEKL. CDR3 DNA (partial): TGCGCCAGCAGCCAAGATCAGGGCCGGTTGGTTGAAAAA. It codes for CASSQDQGRLVEK. The whole CDR3 protein reads CASSQDQGRLVEKLFF.

About this clone itself: The read finishes 3 residues shy of the CDR3 end, and the germline J gene is used to complete it. The V and J genes are TRBV5-6 and TRBJ1-1; 9 nucleotides align to TRBD1. With V trimmed by 4 bases and J by 7 bases, 8 bases remained unmatched. The germline V gene encodes CDR1 SGHDT and CDR2 YYEEEE. The CDR3 extends over 14 amino acids. CDR3 DNA (partial): TGTGCCAGCAGCGCCGGACAGGGGAGGGGTGAA. Amino acid sequence: CASSAGQGRGE. The whole CDR3 region reads CASSAGQGRGEAFF.